Listed below are T cell receptor beta chains from one sample, sequenced in a study of blood T cells in healthy people across ages. TCRdb redid the calling of the 5' RACE reads with MiXCR, one entry per CDR3 protein. The sample yields 800,000 to 950,000 distinct CDR3 sequences, roughly 40% seen once. The sample comprised blood. These receptors were obtained from a man aged 18 to 35 in good health. The conserved cysteine and the conserved F or W are not part of the CDR3 here. The D gene is left open where the match is weak.

>NA|TRBJ2-3|TRBV10-3
AITSGVGDAQY
>NA|TRBJ1-6|TRBV6-1
ASSRFRTADYNSPLH
>TRBD2|TRBJ2-3|TRBV7-2
ASSPERGGLYTQY
>NA|TRBJ1-2|TRBV25-1
ASSDSPVKGREADGYT
>TRBD1|TRBJ2-7|TRBV6-2/TRBV6-3
ASSDRQGHEQY
>NA|TRBJ1-2|TRBV4-2
TSSQQKGHLYGYT
>NA|TRBJ2-6|TRBV20-1
SARDARAGANVLT
>TRBD2|TRBJ2-1|TRBV11-3
ASSTSGVEQF
>NA|TRBJ2-7|TRBV7-9
SSSEGTYEQY
>NA|TRBJ1-1|TRBV12-3/TRBV12-4
ASSFGTRTEAF
>NA|TRBJ2-4|TRBV5-1
ASSYDVDKNIQY
>NA|TRBJ2-7|TRBV6-2/TRBV6-3
ASSWGFSYEQY
>NA|TRBJ1-1|TRBV12-3/TRBV12-4
ATRGGDTEAF
>NA|TRBJ2-1|TRBV4-2
ASSPRLVSGNEQF
>TRBD1|TRBJ2-1|TRBV4-1
ASSLGTGVGRTQF
>TRBD1|TRBJ2-5|TRBV12-3/TRBV12-4
ASSPRDRASRTQY
>NA|TRBJ2-3|TRBV21-1
ASYRGLSDTQY
>TRBD1|NA|TRBV7-6
ASSLEGGQGAYEQY
>NA|TRBJ2-7|TRBV12-3/TRBV12-4
ASSSHSGGVEQY
>TRBD2|TRBJ2-7|TRBV12-3/TRBV12-4
ASSRLTSGGLSSYEQY
>TRBD2|TRBJ2-5|TRBV25-1
ASSEAPSGGLQETQY
>NA|TRBJ1-5|TRBV5-6
ASSKDGGGQPQH
>NA|TRBJ1-2|TRBV15
ATSRQETDIYGYT